This is a list of T cell receptor beta chains from one sample in a study of siplizumab effects on memory and regulatory T cells. The method was immunoSEQ multiplex PCR; TCRdb's version includes in-frame clones alone and lacks a portion of them. The data hold some 90,000 clones, with 90% observed a single time. Specimen: CD4+ T cells sorted from blood. The receptors originated from a human donor in good health. CDR3s include the opening cysteine and the closing phenylalanine or tryptophan. Each record gives: clone size, V gene, J gene, D gene, CDR3 protein, CDR3 DNA. A D gene is named only where the DNA matches it firmly. Not all rows give a size; the values are once, few, many and, for expanded clones, a class.

.,TRBV5-6,TRBJ1-5,.,CASSVVGSNQPQHF,TGTGCCAGCAGCGTAGTCGGGAGCAATCAGCCCCAGCATTTT
once,TRBV5-1,TRBJ2-1,TRBD1,CASSDLQGAEQFF,TGCGCCAGCAGCGACCTTCAGGGGGCTGAGCAGTTCTTC
.,TRBV27,TRBJ2-7,TRBD1,CASSLRGTGLVDEQYF,TGTGCCAGCAGTTTACGCGGGACAGGGTTGGTTGACGAGCAGTACTTC
.,TRBV11-2,TRBJ1-5,.,CASTIASNQPQHF,TGTGCCAGCACTATCGCAAGCAATCAGCCCCAGCATTTT
once,TRBV6-6,TRBJ1-5,.,CASSYSRQPNQPQHF,TGTGCCAGCAGTTACTCTAGACAGCCCAATCAGCCCCAGCATTTT
.,TRBV10-3,TRBJ2-5,TRBD1,CAISRAQGTGRETQYF,TGTGCCATCAGCAGGGCCCAGGGGACAGGGCGAGAGACCCAGTACTTC
.,TRBV5-1,TRBJ2-1,TRBD1,CASSYLGAGTASYNEQFF,TGCGCCAGCAGCTACCTAGGCGCCGGGACAGCCTCCTACAATGAGCAGTTCTTC
once,TRBV19,TRBJ2-2,TRBD2,CASIREGDTGELFF,TGTGCCAGTATCCGGGAGGGAGACACCGGGGAGCTGTTTTTT
.,TRBV29-1,TRBJ2-3,.,CSVEDLRTDTQYF,TGCAGCGTTGAAGACCTCCGGACAGATACGCAGTATTTT
.,TRBV28,TRBJ2-1,.,CASSLGGRGYNEQFF,TGTGCCAGCAGTTTGGGGGGCAGGGGCTACAATGAGCAGTTCTTC
.,TRBV7-8,TRBJ1-2,TRBD1,CASSLLDRGLGYTF,TGTGCCAGCAGCCTATTAGACAGGGGGCTTGGCTACACCTTC
.,TRBV30,TRBJ2-7,.,CAWSVRRASYEQYF,TGTGCCTGGAGTGTACGGCGGGCCTCCTACGAGCAGTACTTC
.,TRBV9,TRBJ2-2,.,CASEYAGELFF,TGTGCCAGCGAATACGCCGGGGAGCTGTTTTTT
.,TRBV28,TRBJ1-1,.,CASSLGGGTPEAFF,TGTGCCAGCAGTTTAGGAGGTGGGACCCCTGAAGCTTTCTTT
.,TRBV19,TRBJ1-5,.,CASSTAVNQPQHF,TGTGCCAGTAGTACAGCAGTCAATCAGCCCCAGCATTTT
.,TRBV5-1,TRBJ1-4,TRBD1,CASSPGGSGEKLFF,TGCGCCAGCAGCCCAGGGGGCTCGGGTGAAAAACTGTTTTTT
.,TRBV7-8,TRBJ2-7,TRBD2,CASSPQMTSGHEQYF,TGTGCCAGCAGCCCGCAGATGACTAGCGGCCACGAGCAGTACTTC
.,TRBV5-1,TRBJ2-7,TRBD2,CASSGTTPYEQYF,TGCGCCAGCAGCGGGACTACACCCTACGAGCAGTACTTC
.,TRBV18,TRBJ2-6,TRBD1,CASSRGIRDRFFSGANVLTF,TGTGCCAGCTCCCGCGGAATCCGGGACAGGTTCTTCTCTGGGGCCAACGTCCTGACTTTC